This entry lists 26 T cell receptor beta chains sequenced from one sample in a study of PD-L1 blockade in urothelial cancer. Only in-frame clones appear in the TCRdb table, and some are missing; sequencing was by immunoSEQ multiplex PCR. The sample holds about 55,000 clones, roughly 80% seen once. Time point defined: pretreatment peripheral blood. The input for sequencing was PBMCs, taken around atezolizumab (anti-PD-L1) treatment. The receptors were sampled from a man in his 70s with urothelial cancer.

This clone was observed a handful of times. V gene TRBV4-3 combines with J gene TRBJ1-2; 9 bases fit TRBD1. V was clipped by 4 bases and J by 6 bases; unmatched bases: 6. This CDR3 has 14 residues. Germline-derived CDR1 and CDR2 are LGHNA and YSLEER. The CDR3 loop reads CASSRDRVGDGYTF. CDR3 DNA: TGCGCCAGCAGCCGGGACAGGGTAGGGGATGGCTACACCTTC.

The chain recombines TRBV27 with TRBJ1-1, with 9 bases identical to TRBD1. The germline V gene has CDR1 MNHEY and CDR2 SMNVEV (reference sequence). Germline trimming cut 10 bases from V and 7 bases from J; bases unmatched to any gene: 19. This CDR3 contains 16 residues. CDR3 coding DNA: TGTGCCACCTTCTCCCGGGACAGGGCCTATGGTGGTGAAGCTTTCTTT. Translating it yields CATFSRDRAYGGEAFF.

The CDR3 here is CASSRPGSEAFF. The CDR3 region has the DNA TGCGCCAGCAGCCGTCCGGGGAGTGAAGCTTTCTTT. The V gene is TRBV4-3, the J gene TRBJ1-1; D is uncertain. Germline-derived CDR1 and CDR2 are LGHNA and YSLEER. Trimming removed 4 bases at V and 7 bases at J, with 10 bases between. The CDR3 sequence is 12 residues long.

The V gene is TRBV19, the J gene TRBJ2-1; 9 bases align to TRBD1. V lost 5 bases to trimming and J lost 4 bases; unmatched junction nucleotides: 3. Germline V gene lookup returns CDR1 LNHDA and CDR2 SQIVND (reference sequence). The CDR3 is 14 residues long. The CDR3, as DNA: TGTGCCAGTAGTCCGGGACAGGGATACAATGAGCAGTTCTTC. Its translation: CASSPGQGYNEQFF.

This chain links TRBV30 with TRBJ1-4, with D possibly TRBD1 on 5 matching bases. The CDR3 sequence is 13 residues long. V was cut by 2 bases and J by 8 bases, with 12 bases left in between. Germline V gene data show CDR1 as GTSNPN and CDR2 as SVGIG (reference sequence). The CDR3, as DNA: TGTGCCTGGAGTCCTGGACACGGAGAAAAACTGTTTTTT. This codes for CAWSPGHGEKLFF. The full variable domain, its missing parts supplied by reference TRBV30 and TRBJ1-4, is SQTIHQWPATLVQPVGSPLSLECTVEGTSNPNLYWYRQAAGRGLQLLFYSVGIGQISSEVPQNLSASRPQDRQFILSSKKLLLSDSGFYLCAWSPGHGEKLFFGSGTQLSVL.

The chain recombines TRBV28 with TRBJ2-1, with a possible D match to TRBD2 (5 bases). Germline V gene lookup returns CDR1 MDHEN and CDR2 SYDVKM. V gave up 6 bases and J gave up 0 bases, with 21 bases separating them. The length of the CDR3 is 18 residues. The DNA for the CDR3 is TGTGCCAGCAGCCCCAGTCCCGGGTTGGGGAGCTCCTACAATGAGCAGTTCTTC. It yields the protein CASSPSPGLGSSYNEQFF.

The chain recombines TRBV18 with TRBJ2-4; possibly TRBD1 for D (5 bases). In germline, CDR1 is KGHSH, CDR2 LQKENI. Trimming took off 2 bases at V and 1 base at J, with 6 bases between the two ends. The CDR3 is 14 amino acids. CDR3 nucleotides: TGTGCCAGCTCACCAAACAGGGCCAAAAACATTCAGTACTTC. Translation gives CASSPNRAKNIQYF.

This chain uses TRBV4-2 with TRBJ2-6; D is ambiguous. The CDR3 length is 12 residues. V lost 4 bases and J 6 bases, leaving 4 bases between the germline ends. Germline assignment: CDR1 LGHNA and CDR2 YNFKEQ. CDR3 DNA: TGTGCCAGCAGCCCTACGGCCAACGTCCTGACTTTC. Protein: CASSPTANVLTF.

The chain uses TRBV19 and TRBJ1-5; D is possibly TRBD1 (5 bases). CDR1 is LNHDA, CDR2 SQIVND, per germline (reference sequence). CDR3 length equals 14 residues. V was cut by 4 bases and J by 7 bases, with 14 bases left in between. The CDR3 coding sequence is TGTGCCAGTAGTAGGATCGGGACTCGACAGCCCCAGCATTTT. Its translation: CASSRIGTRQPQHF.

The chain carries TRBV4-1 and TRBJ2-1; the match to TRBD2 covers 11 bases. Per germline, CDR1 MGHRA and CDR2 YSYEKL. The CDR3 extends over 16 amino acids. V gave up 4 bases and J gave up 0 bases; unmatched junction bases: 2. The CDR3 nucleotides are TGCGCCAGCAGCCGTAGCGGGGGGGACTCCTACAATGAGCAGTTCTTC. Protein product: CASSRSGGDSYNEQFF.

J is TRBJ1-4 and V is TRBV28, with TRBD1 matching 7 bases. V gave up 4 bases and J gave up 6 bases; unmatched junction bases: 5. CDR1 MDHEN and CDR2 SYDVKM come from the germline V gene. This CDR3 spans 14 amino acids. The CDR3 DNA reads as TGTGCCAGCAGTTCCCCCGGGACAGATGAAAAACTGTTTTTT. It is translated as CASSSPGTDEKLFF.

The V call is TRBV2, the J call TRBJ1-1, with a weak D call TRBD1 (5 bases). The CDR3 loop spans 14 amino acids. Looked up from germline, CDR1 is SNHLY and CDR2 is FYNNEI. V gave up 0 bases and J gave up 2 bases, with 7 bases separating them. For the CDR3, the DNA is TGTGCCAGCAGTGAAGCGGGGCCTAACACTGAAGCTTTCTTT. Amino acid sequence: CASSEAGPNTEAFF.

The sample holds one count of this clone. The chain is built from TRBV7-9 and TRBJ2-5; 11 bases fit TRBD1. Germline V CDR1 and CDR2: SEHNR, FQNEAQ (reference sequence). J gave up 4 bases and V 4 bases, and 5 bases lay outside the gene matches. The CDR3 length is 15 residues. The CDR3: CASSSGTGGAETQYF. The CDR3 nucleotides read TGTGCCAGCAGCTCCGGGACAGGGGGGGCAGAGACCCAGTACTTC.

The chain links TRBV28 to TRBJ1-2, with a weak D call TRBD1 (5 bases). Trimming stripped 8 bases from V and 7 bases from J, with 14 bases between. Germline V gene lookup returns CDR1 MDHEN and CDR2 SYDVKM. This CDR3 spans 12 amino acids. The CDR3 protein is CASQPGGVGYTF. The CDR3 DNA reads TGTGCCAGCCAACCGGGGGGGGTTGGCTACACCTTC.

The gene calls are TRBV28 and TRBJ2-5; D possibly corresponds to TRBD1 (6 bases). Germline V CDR1 and CDR2: MDHEN, SYDVKM. CDR3 length: 16 residues. V lost 3 bases to trimming and J lost 4 bases, with 18 bases between them. CDR3 in DNA: TGTGCCAGCAGTTTTAGAAACCCAGGGGATGGAGAGACCCAGTACTTC. This sequence encodes CASSFRNPGDGETQYF.

This clone was counted once. The chain has TRBV2 and TRBJ1-5; no clear D gene. CDR1 and CDR2 from the germline V gene are SNHLY and FYNNEI. The V end lost 4 bases, the J end lost 1 base, and 8 bases lay between the germline ends. This CDR3 comprises 14 residues. The DNA of the CDR3 is TGTGCCAGCAGTGTCGCAGGCAGCAATCAGCCCCAGCATTTT. It codes for CASSVAGSNQPQHF. Full variable domain (missing parts from reference TRBV2 and TRBJ1-5): EPEVTQTPSHQVTQMGQEVILRCVPISNHLYFYWYRQILGQKVEFLVSFYNNEISEKSEIFDDQFSVERPDGSNFTLKIRSTKLEDSAMYFCASSVAGSNQPQHFGDGTRLSIL.

This clone was recorded many times. This chain links TRBV2 with TRBJ2-7; perhaps TRBD2 as D (6 bases). This CDR3 region has 13 residues. Per germline, CDR1 SNHLY and CDR2 FYNNEI. Trimming shortened V by 5 bases and J by 6 bases, and 14 bases separated the two germline ends. CDR3 sequence reads: CASSINLTSEQYF. CDR3 sequence (DNA): TGTGCCAGCAGTATAAACTTGACTAGCGAGCAGTACTTC.

The chain recombines TRBV5-1 with TRBJ1-1; D gene unclear. Germline values: CDR1 SGHRS, CDR2 YFSETQ. The length of the CDR3 is 13 residues. V lost 0 bases and J 5 bases, leaving 8 bases between the germline ends. The CDR3 DNA sequence: TGCGCCAGCAGCTTGGATTTTCGGACTGAAGCTTTCTTT. This codes for CASSLDFRTEAFF.

By proportion, this clone is medium-sized. J is TRBJ1-5 and V is TRBV19, with 9 bases identical to TRBD1. From germline, CDR1 is LNHDA and CDR2 SQIVND (reference sequence). The CDR3 length is 14 residues. V lost 6 bases to trimming and J lost 2 bases; unmatched junction nucleotides: 2. The CDR3 nucleotides read TGTGCCAGTAGAAGGACAGGGGGCAATCAGCCCCAGCATTTT. It yields the protein CASRRTGGNQPQHF. Together with reference TRBV19 and TRBJ1-5, the CDR3 gives the full variable domain: DGGITQSPKYLFRKEGQNVTLSCEQNLNHDAMYWYRQDPGQGLRLIYYSQIVNDFQKGDIAEGYSVSREKKESFPLTVTSAQKNPTAFYLCASRRTGGNQPQHFGDGTRLSIL.

The V gene is TRBV6-5, the J gene TRBJ1-2, with TRBD1 as a possible D gene (5 bases). The CDR3 is made up of 14 amino acids. The germline V gene has CDR1 MNHEY and CDR2 SVGAGI. Trimming took off 6 bases at V and 4 bases at J, with 15 bases between the two ends. CDR3 sequence reads: CASSPGEGRYGYTF. The CDR3 DNA follows: TGTGCCAGCAGCCCGGGGGAGGGACGCTATGGCTACACCTTC.

This clone was seen only a few times. The V and J genes are TRBV28 and TRBJ2-6, with 9 bases matching TRBD1. Germline trimming cut 6 bases from V and 4 bases from J; bases unmatched to any gene: 16. The CDR3 covers 19 residues. Germline V lookup: CDR1 MDHEN, CDR2 SYDVKM. CDR3 amino acids: CASSSNPGQGTLGANVLTF. The CDR3 DNA follows: TGTGCCAGCAGCTCAAATCCGGGACAGGGTACTCTCGGGGCCAACGTCCTGACTTTC. Based on the CDR3 plus reference TRBV28 and TRBJ2-6, the full variable domain is DVKVTQSSRYLVKRTGEKVFLECVQDMDHENMFWYRQDPGLGLRLIYFSYDVKMKEKGDIPEGYSVSREKKERFSLILESASTNQTSMYLCASSSNPGQGTLGANVLTFGAGSRLTVL.

The chain employs TRBV27 and TRBJ1-3; no clear D gene. CDR3 size: 13 residues. Per the germline V gene, CDR1 is MNHEY and CDR2 is SMNVEV (reference sequence). V lost 3 bases and J lost 4, with 7 bases in between. CDR3 sequence reads: CASSFGLGNTIYF. DNA of the CDR3: TGTGCCAGCAGTTTCGGGTTGGGAAACACCATATATTTT.

The chain links TRBV7-2 to TRBJ2-5; 10 nucleotides agree with TRBD2. The V gene end was trimmed by 1 base and the J gene end by 1 base; junction bases not matched to a gene: 6. The germline V gene has CDR1 SGHTA and CDR2 FQGNSA. The CDR3 is 17 amino acids. CDR3 bases: TGTGCCAGCAGCTTAGTTAGGCTAGCGGGGGCCCAAGAGACCCAGTACTTC. Translating it yields CASSLVRLAGAQETQYF.

This clone was seen just once. This sequence joins TRBV7-9 and TRBJ2-3; 8 nucleotides match TRBD1. The CDR3 covers 12 residues. The V gene's germline CDR1 is SEHNR and CDR2 FQNEAQ (reference sequence). V was pared by 5 bases and J by 11 bases, with 6 bases of the junction left unmatched. CDR3 coding DNA: TGTGCCAGCAGCCAATCCGGGACAGGGCAGTATTTT. It translates to CASSQSGTGQYF.

The chain carries TRBV7-2 and TRBJ2-7; the D gene is possibly TRBD1 (5 bases). The germline V and J ends were trimmed by 0 bases and 5 bases, with 5 bases remaining between them. Per germline, CDR1 SGHTA and CDR2 FQGNSA. The CDR3 has 12 amino acids. CDR3 DNA: TGTGCCAGCAGCTTAGCAGGGGACGAGCAGTACTTC. Protein product: CASSLAGDEQYF.

V and J are TRBV9 and TRBJ2-7; 7 bases match TRBD2. The CDR3 loop spans 16 amino acids. After removal of 4 bases from V and 5 bases from J, the junction contained 15 bases not matched to a gene. Germline V gives CDR1 SGDLS, CDR2 YYNGEE. The CDR3 is CASSPSGEGSWDEQYF. The CDR3 DNA reads TGTGCCAGCAGCCCGTCGGGGGAGGGGAGTTGGGACGAGCAGTACTTC.